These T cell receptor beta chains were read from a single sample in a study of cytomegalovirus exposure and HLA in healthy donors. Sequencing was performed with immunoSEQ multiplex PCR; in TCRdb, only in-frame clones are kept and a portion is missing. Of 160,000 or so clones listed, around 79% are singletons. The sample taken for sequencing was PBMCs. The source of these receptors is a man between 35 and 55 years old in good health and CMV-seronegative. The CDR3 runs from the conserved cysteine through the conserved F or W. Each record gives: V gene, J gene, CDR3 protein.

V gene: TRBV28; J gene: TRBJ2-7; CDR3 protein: CASKATGTGRNEQYF
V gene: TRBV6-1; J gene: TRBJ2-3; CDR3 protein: CAAKRSGGGTDTQYF
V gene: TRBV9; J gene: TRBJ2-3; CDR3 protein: CASRSGLAGIGTDTQYF
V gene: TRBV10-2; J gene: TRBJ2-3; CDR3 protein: CATGRSGSTDTQYF
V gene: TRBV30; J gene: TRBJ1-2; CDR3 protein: CAWSIGTGYGYTF
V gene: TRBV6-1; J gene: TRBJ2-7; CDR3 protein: CASSHRVIYEQYF
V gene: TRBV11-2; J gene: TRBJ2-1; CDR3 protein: CASSHGGNEQFF
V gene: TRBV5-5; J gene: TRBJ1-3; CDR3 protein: CASSRPGTGISGNTIYF
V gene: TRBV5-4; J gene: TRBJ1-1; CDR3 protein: CASSPDLGANTEAFF
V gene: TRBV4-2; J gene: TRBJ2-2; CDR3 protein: CASSQDLIAVGELFF
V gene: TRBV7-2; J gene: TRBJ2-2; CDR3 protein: CASSLEGGAATGELFF
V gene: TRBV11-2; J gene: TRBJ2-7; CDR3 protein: CASSLALTGYEQYF
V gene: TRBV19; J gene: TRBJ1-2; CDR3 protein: CASSTPNTGHYGYTF
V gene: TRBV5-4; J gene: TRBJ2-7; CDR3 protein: CASSPPSGSPYEQYF
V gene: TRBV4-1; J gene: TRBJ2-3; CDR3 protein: CASSLPGGGVDTQYF
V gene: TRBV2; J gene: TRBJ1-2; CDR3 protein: CASSATGGNYGYTF
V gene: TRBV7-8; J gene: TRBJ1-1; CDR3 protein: CASSLPGQGYMNTEAFF
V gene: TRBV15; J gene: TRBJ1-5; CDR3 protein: CATSRGQRFNANSNQPQHF
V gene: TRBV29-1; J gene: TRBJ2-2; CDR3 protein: CSVEGSGSTGELFF
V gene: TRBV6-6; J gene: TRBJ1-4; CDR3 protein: CASLDPLEGEKLFF
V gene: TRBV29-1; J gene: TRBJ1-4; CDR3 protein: CSVEDRNNEKLFF
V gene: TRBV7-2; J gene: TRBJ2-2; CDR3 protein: CASSLDGTSGRNTGELFF
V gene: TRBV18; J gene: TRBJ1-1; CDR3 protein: CASSPRETEAFF
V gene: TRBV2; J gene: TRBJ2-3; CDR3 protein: CASRPETDTQYF
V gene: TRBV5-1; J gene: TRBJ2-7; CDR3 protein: CASSTPGYEQYF
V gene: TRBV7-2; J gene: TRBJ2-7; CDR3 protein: CASRISGGDEQYF
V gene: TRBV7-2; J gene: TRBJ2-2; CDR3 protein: CASSLESWTGNTGELFF
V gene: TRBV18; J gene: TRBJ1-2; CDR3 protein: CASSPGQSYGYTF
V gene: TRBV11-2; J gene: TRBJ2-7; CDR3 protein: CASSLDVGAATYEQYF
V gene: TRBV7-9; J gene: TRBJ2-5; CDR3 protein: CASSFLQQETQYF
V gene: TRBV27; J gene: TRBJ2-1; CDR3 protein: CASSHQRNNEQFF
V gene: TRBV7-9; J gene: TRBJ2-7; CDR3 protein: CASSQLPGLAADSYEQYF
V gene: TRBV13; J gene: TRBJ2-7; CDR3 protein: CASSLSGRDYEQYF
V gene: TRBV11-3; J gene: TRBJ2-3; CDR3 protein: CASSFASSGPTDTQYF
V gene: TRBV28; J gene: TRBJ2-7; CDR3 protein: CASSLQGYEQYF
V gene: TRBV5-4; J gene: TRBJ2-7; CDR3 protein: CASSPGGRVSYEQYF
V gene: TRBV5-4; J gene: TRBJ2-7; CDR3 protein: CASSFNYEQYF
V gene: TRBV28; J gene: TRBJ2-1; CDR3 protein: CATGLAVNNEQFF
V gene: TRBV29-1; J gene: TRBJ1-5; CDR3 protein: CSVADNNQPQHF
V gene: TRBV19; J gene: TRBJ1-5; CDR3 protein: CASSIWGQGDSQPQHF
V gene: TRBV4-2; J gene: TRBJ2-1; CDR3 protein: CASSRETVYNEQFF
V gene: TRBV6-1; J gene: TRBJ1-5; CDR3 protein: CASSEAGQQNQPQHF
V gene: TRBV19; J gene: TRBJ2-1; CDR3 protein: CASSTDEGLARGNEQFF
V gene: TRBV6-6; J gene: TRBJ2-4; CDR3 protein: CASSPPGTGGGNIQYF
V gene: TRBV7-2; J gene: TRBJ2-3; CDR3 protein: CASSPPSAAPADTQYF
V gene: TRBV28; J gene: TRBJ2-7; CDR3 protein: CASKVVGRAYEQYF
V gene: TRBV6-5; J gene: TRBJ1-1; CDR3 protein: CASNAYGQGDTEAFF
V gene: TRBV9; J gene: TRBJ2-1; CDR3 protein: CASSAEGLPTVEQFF
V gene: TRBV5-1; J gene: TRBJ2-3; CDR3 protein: CASKIAGGPADTQYF
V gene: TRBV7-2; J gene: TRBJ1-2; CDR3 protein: CASSLNPGDAGYTF
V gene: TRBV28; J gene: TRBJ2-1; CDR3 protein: CASSGTTNSYNEQFF